These T cell receptor beta chains were read from a single sample in a study of T cell responses to AZD1222 COVID-19 vaccine. Generated by immunoSEQ multiplex PCR, the TCRdb table keeps only in-frame clones and is missing some. The sample consists of approximately 100,000 clones, approximately 90% of them appearing once. The sequences come from peripheral blood, collected 28 days after the second AZD1222 dose. The receptors were sampled from an adult who received the AZD1222 COVID-19 vaccine. Both conserved end residues are part of each CDR3. The order of the fields is V gene, J gene, D gene, CDR3 DNA, CDR3 protein. A D gene is named only where the DNA matches it firmly.

v_gene: TRBV6-5; j_gene: TRBJ1-3; d_gene: TRBD1; CDR3nt: TGTGCCAGCAGTTTTCGGACAGGGGGAAACACCATATATTTT; CDR3aa: CASSFRTGGNTIYF
v_gene: TRBV7-6; j_gene: TRBJ2-1; d_gene: .; CDR3nt: TGTGCCAGCAGCTCCAGTCGGCTAGGGAGATTCAGTGAGCAGTTCTTC; CDR3aa: CASSSSRLGRFSEQFF
v_gene: TRBV6-6; j_gene: TRBJ1-2; d_gene: .; CDR3nt: TGTGCCAGCAGCTTCCCCCCTAACTATGGCTACACCTTC; CDR3aa: CASSFPPNYGYTF
v_gene: TRBV5-1; j_gene: TRBJ1-3; d_gene: .; CDR3nt: TGCGCCAGCAGCTTGGCAGGGGCGTGGGGAAACACCATATATTTT; CDR3aa: CASSLAGAWGNTIYF
v_gene: TRBV5-4; j_gene: TRBJ2-2; d_gene: .; CDR3nt: TGTGCCAGCAGCTTGGGCGGGGTGAACACCGGGGAGCTGTTTTTT; CDR3aa: CASSLGGVNTGELFF
v_gene: TRBV3-1/TRBV3-2; j_gene: TRBJ2-3; d_gene: .; CDR3nt: TGTGCCAGCAGCCTAGGAGATACGCAGTATTTT; CDR3aa: CASSLGDTQYF
v_gene: TRBV7-3; j_gene: TRBJ2-7; d_gene: TRBD1; CDR3nt: TGTGCCAGCAGCTTCGACAGGGCTTCCTCCTACGAGCAGTACTTC; CDR3aa: CASSFDRASSYEQYF
v_gene: TRBV11-2; j_gene: TRBJ2-1; d_gene: .; CDR3nt: TGTGCCAGCAGCTTAGAAGGGGCAGGGGTTGCTGAGCAGTTCTTC; CDR3aa: CASSLEGAGVAEQFF
v_gene: TRBV19; j_gene: TRBJ2-7; d_gene: .; CDR3nt: TGTGCCACCTCTCGGGGCGTTCCCTACGAGCAGTACTTC; CDR3aa: CATSRGVPYEQYF
v_gene: TRBV6-5; j_gene: TRBJ2-7; d_gene: .; CDR3nt: TGTGCCAGCAGTTACTCGGTACAGACGCCCTACGAGCAGTACTTC; CDR3aa: CASSYSVQTPYEQYF
v_gene: TRBV5-8; j_gene: TRBJ2-5; d_gene: TRBD1; CDR3nt: TGTGCCAGCAGCTTTGCCGGGACAGTCGAGACCCAGTACTTC; CDR3aa: CASSFAGTVETQYF